These 11 T cell receptor beta chains came from one sample sequenced in a study of T cell repertoires in cytomegalovirus infection. TCRdb analysed the reads with MiXCR anew, one entry per CDR3 protein. Here the sample spans about 770,000 distinct CDR3 sequences, approximately 32% being singletons. Antigen specificity for these receptors is unknown. Material: cultured CD8+ T cells from PBMCs, obtained from culture after CMV antigen stimulation. These TCRs come from a human donor in good health (CMV status not recorded). Some clones in this sample may be carry-over from other donors' samples.

This chain connects TRBV9 to TRBJ2-1, with 7 bases lining up with TRBD1. Trimming cost V 3 bases and J 3 bases; bases outside gene matches: 3. There are 14 residues in the CDR3. The V gene's germline CDR1 is SGDLS and CDR2 YYNGEE. The CDR3 is CASSAWDSYNEQFF. As DNA, the CDR3 is TGTGCCAGCAGCGCTTGGGACAGCTACAATGAGCAGTTCTTC.

The chain employs TRBV7-2 and TRBJ1-3; no clear D. Germline CDR1 SGHTA, CDR2 FQGNSA. Trimming stripped 5 bases from V and 6 bases from J, with 5 bases between. This CDR3 has 11 amino acids. The CDR3 region is CASSLLNTIYF. Here the CDR3 DNA reads TGTGCCAGCAGCCTTTTAAACACCATATATTTT.

V is TRBV4-3 and J is TRBJ1-2; TRBD1 might be the D (5 bases). The V gene's germline CDR1 is LGHNA and CDR2 YSLEER. There are 15 residues in the CDR3. V lost 0 bases and J lost 1, with 9 bases in between. The chain's CDR3 is CASSQDRRDNYGYTF. The CDR3 nucleotides read TGCGCCAGCAGCCAAGACCGCAGGGATAACTATGGCTACACCTTC.

This clonotype has only a few counts. Here the CDR3 reads CASSPSGLGEQFF. The DNA of the CDR3 is TGTGCCAGCAGCCCCTCAGGGTTGGGAGAGCAGTTCTTC. The rearrangement links TRBV7-3 to TRBJ2-1, with TRBD1 as a possible D gene (5 bases). Germline-derived CDR1 and CDR2 are SGHTA and FQGTGA. Trimming shortened V by 5 bases and J by 10 bases, and 15 bases separated the two germline ends. This CDR3 region has 13 residues.

The rearrangement links TRBV6-6 to TRBJ1-2; 11 positions agree with TRBD1. With V trimmed by 7 bases and J by 4 bases, 11 bases remained unmatched. This CDR3 comprises 16 residues. Germline V gives CDR1 MNHNY, CDR2 SVGAGI (reference sequence). The CDR3 region has the DNA TGTGCCAGCATCACCGGGGGGACAGGGGGGTTCTATGGCTACACCTTC. Protein sequence: CASITGGTGGFYGYTF.

This clonotype occurred many times. The chain is built from TRBV7-2 and TRBJ1-6; tentative D call: TRBD1 (5 bases). The V end was cut by 3 bases, the J end by 10 bases, with 22 bases between. Germline lookup yields CDR1 SGHTA and CDR2 FQGNSA. The CDR3 sequence is 17 residues long. The CDR3 DNA sequence: TGTGCCAGCAGCTTTGCAGCGGGACTCTCCACGGGCTCACCCCTCCACTTT. Its translation is CASSFAAGLSTGSPLHF.

The chain has TRBV7-6 and TRBJ1-1, with D hard to call. CDR3 length: 14 amino acids. CDR1 and CDR2 (germline): SGHVS, FNYEAQ. Trimming stripped 5 bases from V and 3 bases from J, with 13 bases between. The CDR3 protein is CASSLSGEYTEAFF. The CDR3 DNA sequence: TGTGCCAGCAGCCTATCTGGAGAATACACTGAAGCTTTCTTT.

This rearrangement joins TRBV25-1 to TRBJ2-5; 11 bases line up with TRBD2. This CDR3 has 14 residues. The V and J ends lost 4 bases and 5 bases, in that order; junction bases with no gene match: 3. CDR1 and CDR2 (germline): MGHDK, SYGVNS. The CDR3 sequence is CASSGSGGGETQYF. The CDR3 nucleotides read TGTGCCAGCAGTGGTAGCGGGGGGGGGGAGACCCAGTACTTC.

The chain recombines TRBV6-1 with TRBJ2-1; 10 positions match TRBD1. Germline V CDR1 and CDR2: MNHNS, SASEGT. Trimming cost V 7 bases and J 4 bases; bases outside gene matches: 7. The CDR3 spans 15 residues. CDR3 amino acids: CASTPRDRGYNEQFF. In DNA form, the CDR3 reads TGTGCCAGCACTCCCCGGGACAGGGGTTACAATGAGCAGTTCTTC.

About this clonotype itself: Its ends do not fully match the called genes, so a read error is possible. The chain employs TRBV2 and TRBJ1-1, with 11 bases lining up with TRBD1. Per the germline V gene, CDR1 is SNHLY and CDR2 is FYNNEI. The CDR3 is made up of 17 amino acids. The CDR3 here is CTSSPSPGTGGNTEAFF. CDR3 DNA sequence: TGTACCAGCAGCCCCAGCCCTGGGACAGGGGGTAACACTGAAGCTTTCTTT.

The chain uses TRBV10-3 and TRBJ1-5; D remains ambiguous. CDR3 size: 16 residues. Germline CDR1 and CDR2: ENHRY and SYGVKD. The ends were cut back, 2 bases at V and 2 bases at J, with 13 bases in the middle. CDR3 bases: TGTGCCATCAGTGAGGGTGGTGTAGTAGGCAATCAGCCCCAGCATTTT. Its protein is CAISEGGVVGNQPQHF.